The sequence of this TCR beta chain was determined in a study of identical twins. There are 13 residues in the CDR3. V was cut by 3 bases and J by 5 bases, with 10 bases left in between. From germline, CDR1 is SGHTA and CDR2 FQGNSA. Through template switching, a universal primer site was introduced, and the cDNA contained unique molecular identifiers. TCRdb ran MiXCR on the 5' RACE reads and lists one entry per CDR3 protein. The sample comprises 450,000 or so distinct CDR3 sequences, approximately 24% of which are singletons, and about 3% rests with the top ten. This clonotype was counted a few times. This sample also appeared in a second study, on T cells expressing NK-cell markers. That study adds: The study found dominant NKG2C+ clonotypes at roughly 1.0-7.0% of CD8+ T cells in about six donors. These clonotypes, the leaders elsewhere, also led the CD3+CD56-NKG2C+ fraction in several donors. It remained uncertain whether the expanded NKG2C+ T cell clones were specific for HCMV antigens.

This sequence joins TRBV7-2 and TRBJ1-1; tentatively, D is TRBD1 (5 bases). The sample consisted of CD4+ T cells sorted from blood. This TCR came from a woman under 30 in good health. In nucleotides, the CDR3 is TGTGCCAGCAGCTTCGCTCAGGGAACTGAAGCTTTCTTT. Translation: CASSFAQGTEAFF. The variable domain in full, completed from reference TRBV7-2 and TRBJ1-1, reads GAGVSQSPSNKVTEKGKDVELRCDPISGHTALYWYRQSLGQGLEFLIYFQGNSAPDKSGLPSDRFSAERTGGSVSTLTIQRTQQEDSAVYLCASSFAQGTEAFFGQGTRLTVV.